The source of this T cell receptor beta chain is a study of blood T cell repertoires in COVID-19 (dated by TCRdb to the early 2020s). For the study in its entirety: The collaborator samples originated in the United States, Italy and Spain and spanned the acute and convalescent phases of COVID-19. Where HLA class I and class II types were available, the types were taken from metadata supplied by the sample provider, not from assay-based typing. The samples were drawn from the first 160 participants of the ongoing ImmuneRACE study and from 1,254 subjects provided by 6 global collaborators. A freely available public database, intended as a resource for researchers studying the immune response to SARS-CoV-2, is where the repertoires were released. A de-identified subject ID, COVID-19 status, age in years and sex were almost always included in the sample metadata. Subjects who had been exposed to COVID-19, were actively infected with it, or had recovered from it provided the deeply sampled blood TCRbeta repertoires that made up the dataset. The material from the prospective study consisted of cDNA or gDNA derived from T cells, B-cell-depleted T cells, or PBMCs. Findings and caveats that apply to the study as a whole: The quantity of clinical and demographic metadata differed by source and by participant and was supplied without curation.

TCRbeta CDR3 regions were amplified from genomic DNA by means of the immunoSEQ Assay, a bias-controlled multiplex PCR. The study's processing was this. The number of nucleated cells in each sample was estimated by amplification of reference gene primers within the assay. To quantify the absolute abundance of each unique TCRbeta CDR3 rearrangement, sequence reads were collapsed and filtered. For each sample, productive Simpson clonality was calculated as the square root of Simpson's diversity index across productive rearrangements. TCRdb limited this immuneACCESS table to in-frame rearrangements with V and J called. A share of clones is missing; checked studies link under half to unresolved V genes, and the rest is unexplained. That table furnishes V, J and clone size, whereas the DNA furnished D and trimming. This sample comprises some 21,000 clones, about four fifths of them detected only once. The ten largest make up 2.5% to 4% of the sample.

Collaborating institutions collected whole blood in K2EDTA tubes following their own protocols. For TCRbeta analysis, collaborators shipped samples as frozen whole blood, isolated PBMCs, or DNA extracted from either of those sample types. Comments on this clone: Its antigen is unknown. No base-level quality is on record; no much larger clone is a single base apart.

Sequencing used peripheral blood. The TCR originated in a man aged 35-49 years with acute or convalescent COVID-19.

Here is the DNA: TGTGCCAGCAGCAAAGTCTACGGGGGGGTCACCGGGGAGCTGTTTTTT. Its coded protein is CASSKVYGGVTGELFF. The chain was built from TRBV21-1 and TRBJ2-2; TRBD2 is taken as the D call from the table, unchecked against the DNA. TRBV21-1 is a recognized pseudogene. From cysteine to phenylalanine, the CDR3 is 16 amino acids long. The DNA shown is the 48-base CDR3, in frame from base 1.